This TCR beta chain originates from a study of cytomegalovirus exposure and HLA in healthy donors. In the study overall: Some 85 million unique TCRs from HLA-typed donors were held in an early data release.

J was trimmed by 3 bases and V by 6 bases; bases with no gene match: 11. CDR1 is MNHNY, CDR2 SVGAGI, per germline (reference sequence). There are 15 residues in the CDR3. General study results and limits: Generally TCR sequences proved uncommon, though certain public TCRs appeared in numerous donors. Association of a missense DCLRE1C variant with TCR beta V- and J-gene trimming was reported in a later analysis.

Both 60 Vbeta primers and 13 Jbeta primers went into the PCR. Sequenced by immunoSEQ multiplex PCR; TCRdb stores in-frame clones only, minus some. The sample has approximately 91,000 clones, roughly nine tenths seen once. Of note for this clone: Its target is not known.

This clonotype was obtained from a man aged 25 to 40 in good health and CMV-seropositive. Sequenced input: PBMCs. The V and J genes are TRBV6-6 and TRBJ2-7; 7 nucleotides agree with TRBD1. The CDR3, as DNA: TGTGCCAGCAGCCTGGGGACAGTCGAAGTCTACGAGCAGTACTTC. Its protein is CASSLGTVEVYEQYF.